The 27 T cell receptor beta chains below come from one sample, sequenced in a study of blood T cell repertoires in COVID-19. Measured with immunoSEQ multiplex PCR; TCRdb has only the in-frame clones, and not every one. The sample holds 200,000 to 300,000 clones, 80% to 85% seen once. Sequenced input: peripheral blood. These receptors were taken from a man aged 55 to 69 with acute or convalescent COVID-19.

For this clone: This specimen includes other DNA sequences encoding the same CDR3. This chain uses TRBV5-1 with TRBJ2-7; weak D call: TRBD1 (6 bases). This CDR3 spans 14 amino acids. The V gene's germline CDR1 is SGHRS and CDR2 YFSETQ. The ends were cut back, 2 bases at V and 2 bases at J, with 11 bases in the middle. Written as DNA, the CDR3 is TGCGCCAGCAGCTTCTTGGCAGGGGCCTACGAGCAGTACTTC. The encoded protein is CASSFLAGAYEQYF.

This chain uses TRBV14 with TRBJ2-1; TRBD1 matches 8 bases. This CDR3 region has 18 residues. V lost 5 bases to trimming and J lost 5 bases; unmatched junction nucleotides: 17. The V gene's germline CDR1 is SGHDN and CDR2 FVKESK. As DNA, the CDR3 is TGTGCCAGCAGCATGAGGGGACAGGCCTTCAGTCCCCACAATGAGCAGTTCTTC. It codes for CASSMRGQAFSPHNEQFF.

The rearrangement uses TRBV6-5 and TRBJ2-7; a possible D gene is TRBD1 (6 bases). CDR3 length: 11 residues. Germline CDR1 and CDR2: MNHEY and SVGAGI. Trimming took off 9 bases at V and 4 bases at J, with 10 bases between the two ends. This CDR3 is CASQQGYEQYF. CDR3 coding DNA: TGTGCCAGTCAACAGGGTTACGAGCAGTACTTC.

CDR3 in amino acids: CASSLASSEGVDEQYF. The CDR3 DNA is TGTGCCAGCAGCTTAGCAAGCTCGGAGGGAGTGGATGAGCAGTACTTC. The chain couples TRBV7-6 to TRBJ2-7; D possibly corresponds to TRBD2 (6 bases). Germline CDR1 and CDR2: SGHVS and FNYEAQ. This CDR3 comprises 16 residues. Trimming pared 0 bases from V and 7 bases from J, leaving 19 bases between.

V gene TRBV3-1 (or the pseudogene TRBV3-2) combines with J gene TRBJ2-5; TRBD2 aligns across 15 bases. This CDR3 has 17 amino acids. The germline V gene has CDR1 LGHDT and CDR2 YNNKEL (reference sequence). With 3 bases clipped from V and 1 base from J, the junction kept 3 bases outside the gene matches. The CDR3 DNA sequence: TGTGCCAGCAGCCAGGGACTAGCGGGGGGTATCCAAGAGACCCAGTACTTC. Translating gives CASSQGLAGGIQETQYF.

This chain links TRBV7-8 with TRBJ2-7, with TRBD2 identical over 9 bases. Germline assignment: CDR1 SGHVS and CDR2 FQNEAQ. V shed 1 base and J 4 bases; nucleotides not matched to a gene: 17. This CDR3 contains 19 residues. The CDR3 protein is CASSLEIQRGASHIYEQYF. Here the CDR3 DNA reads TGTGCCAGCAGCTTAGAGATCCAGCGGGGGGCCAGCCATATTTACGAGCAGTACTTC.

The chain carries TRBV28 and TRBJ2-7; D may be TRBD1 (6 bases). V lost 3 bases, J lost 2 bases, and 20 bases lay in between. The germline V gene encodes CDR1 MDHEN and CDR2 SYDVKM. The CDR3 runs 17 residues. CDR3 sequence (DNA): TGTGCCAGCAGTTTCCTTCGCCTAGACAGGACGACCTACGAGCAGTACTTC. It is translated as CASSFLRLDRTTYEQYF.

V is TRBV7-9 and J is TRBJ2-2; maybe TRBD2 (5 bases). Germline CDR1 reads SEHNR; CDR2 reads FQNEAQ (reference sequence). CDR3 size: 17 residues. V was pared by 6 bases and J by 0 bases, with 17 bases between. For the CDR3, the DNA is TGTGCCAGCAGAACCCCAAGGTCCGGGGCGAACACCGGGGAGCTGTTTTTT. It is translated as CASRTPRSGANTGELFF.

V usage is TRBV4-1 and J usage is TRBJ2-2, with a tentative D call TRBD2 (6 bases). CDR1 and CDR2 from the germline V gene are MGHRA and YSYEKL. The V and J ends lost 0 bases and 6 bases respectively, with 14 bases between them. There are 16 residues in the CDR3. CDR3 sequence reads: CASSQDVGWGAGELFF. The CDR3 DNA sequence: TGCGCCAGCAGCCAAGATGTGGGATGGGGGGCCGGGGAGCTGTTTTTT.

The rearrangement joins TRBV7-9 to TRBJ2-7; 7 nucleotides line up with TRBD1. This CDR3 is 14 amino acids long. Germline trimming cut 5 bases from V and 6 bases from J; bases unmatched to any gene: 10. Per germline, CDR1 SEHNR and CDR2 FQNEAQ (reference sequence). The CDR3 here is CASSGTARTSEQYF. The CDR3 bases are TGTGCCAGCAGCGGGACAGCTCGAACGAGCGAGCAGTACTTC.

This CDR3 is CASSSGQGGIYGYTF. Written as DNA, the CDR3 is TGTGCCAGCAGTTCCGGACAGGGGGGGATCTATGGCTACACCTTC. This chain connects TRBV6-5 to TRBJ1-2; 10 nucleotides align to TRBD1. Germline V gene data show CDR1 as MNHEY and CDR2 as SVGAGI. This CDR3 is built from 15 residues. The J segment lost 4 bases and the V segment lost 4 bases, leaving 6 bases of the junction unmatched.

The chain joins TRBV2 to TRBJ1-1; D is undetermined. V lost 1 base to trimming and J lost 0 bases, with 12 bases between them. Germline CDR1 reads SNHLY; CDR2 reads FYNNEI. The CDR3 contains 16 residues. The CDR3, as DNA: TGTGCCAGCAGTGAAGGACGAGGGTATCTGAACACTGAAGCTTTCTTT. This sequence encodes CASSEGRGYLNTEAFF.

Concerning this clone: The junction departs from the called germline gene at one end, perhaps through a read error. CDR3 sequence: CASSPTVTSGGYGQYF. DNA for the CDR3: TGTGCCAGCAGCCCCACGGTGACTAGCGGAGGCTACGGGCAGTACTTC. The chain has TRBV3-1 (or the pseudogene TRBV3-2) and TRBJ2-7; TRBD2 matches 9 bases. CDR1 and CDR2 (germline): LGHDT, YNNKEL (reference sequence). The CDR3 consists of 16 residues.

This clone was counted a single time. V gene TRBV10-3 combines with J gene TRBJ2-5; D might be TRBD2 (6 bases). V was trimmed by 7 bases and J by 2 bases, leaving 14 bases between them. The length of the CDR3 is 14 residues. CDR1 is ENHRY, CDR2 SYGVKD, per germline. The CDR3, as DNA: TGTGCCATCACCCCGGGACTCGATCAAGAGACCCAGTACTTC. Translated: CAITPGLDQETQYF.

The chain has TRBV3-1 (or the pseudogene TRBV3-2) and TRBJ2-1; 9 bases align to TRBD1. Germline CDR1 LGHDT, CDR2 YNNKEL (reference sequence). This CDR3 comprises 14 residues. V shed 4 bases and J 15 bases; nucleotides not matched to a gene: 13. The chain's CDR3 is CASSPGDRAGFVFF. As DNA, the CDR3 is TGTGCCAGCAGCCCCGGGGACAGGGCGGGGTTTGTGTTCTTC.

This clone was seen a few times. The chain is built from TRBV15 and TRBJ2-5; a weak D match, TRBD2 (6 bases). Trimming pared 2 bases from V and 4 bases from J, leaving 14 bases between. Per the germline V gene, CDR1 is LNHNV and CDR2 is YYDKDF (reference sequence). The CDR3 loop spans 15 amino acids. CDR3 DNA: TGTGCCACCAGCAGACCGGGACTCTCGACAGAGACCCAGTACTTC. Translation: CATSRPGLSTETQYF.

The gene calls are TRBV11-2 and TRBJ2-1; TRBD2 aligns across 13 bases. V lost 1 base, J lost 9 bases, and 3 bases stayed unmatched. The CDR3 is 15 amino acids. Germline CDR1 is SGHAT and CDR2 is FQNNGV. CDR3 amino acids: CASSLGTSGGVEQFF. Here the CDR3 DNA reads TGTGCCAGCAGCTTAGGGACTAGCGGGGGTGTTGAGCAGTTCTTC. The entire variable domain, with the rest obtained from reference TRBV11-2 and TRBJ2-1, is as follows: EAGVAQSPRYKIIEKRQSVAFWCNPISGHATLYWYQQILGQGPKLLIQFQNNGVVDDSQLPKDRFSAERLKGVDSTLKIQPAKLEDSAVYLCASSLGTSGGVEQFFGPGTRLTVL.

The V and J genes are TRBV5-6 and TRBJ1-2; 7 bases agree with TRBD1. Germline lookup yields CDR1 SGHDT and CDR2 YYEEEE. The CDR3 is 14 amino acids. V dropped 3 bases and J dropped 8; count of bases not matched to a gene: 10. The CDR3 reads CASSSTGIINGYTF. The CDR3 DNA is TGTGCCAGCAGCTCGACAGGGATTATTAACGGCTACACCTTC.

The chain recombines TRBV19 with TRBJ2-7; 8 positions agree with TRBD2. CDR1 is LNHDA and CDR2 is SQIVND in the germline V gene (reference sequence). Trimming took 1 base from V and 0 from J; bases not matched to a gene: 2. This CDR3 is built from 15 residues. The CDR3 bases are TGTGCCAGTAGTATAGGACTAGCGAGCTCCTACGAGCAGTACTTC. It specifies CASSIGLASSYEQYF.

In DNA form, the CDR3 reads TGCGCCAGCAGCTTGGATGGGGACAGGGGTAAACTGTTTTTT. The encoded protein is CASSLDGDRGKLFF. The rearrangement links TRBV5-1 to TRBJ1-4; 10 bases fit TRBD1. CDR3 size: 14 residues. The germline CDR1 and CDR2 sequences are SGHRS and YFSETQ. V dropped 0 bases and J dropped 11; count of bases not matched to a gene: 4.

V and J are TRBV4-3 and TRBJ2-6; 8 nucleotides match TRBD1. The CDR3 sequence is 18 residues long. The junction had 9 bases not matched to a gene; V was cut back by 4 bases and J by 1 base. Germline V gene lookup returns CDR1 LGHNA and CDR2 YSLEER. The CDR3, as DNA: TGCGCCAGCAGCCGCGAAACAGGGGGTGAATCTGGGGCCAACGTCCTGACTTTC. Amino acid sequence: CASSRETGGESGANVLTF.

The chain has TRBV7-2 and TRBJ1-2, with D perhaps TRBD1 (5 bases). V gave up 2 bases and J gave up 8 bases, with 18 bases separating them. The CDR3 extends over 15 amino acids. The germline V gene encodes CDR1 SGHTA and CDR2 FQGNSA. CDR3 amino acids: CASSLFPGKGFGYTF. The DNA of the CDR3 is TGTGCCAGCAGCTTATTCCCAGGAAAGGGGTTCGGCTACACCTTC.

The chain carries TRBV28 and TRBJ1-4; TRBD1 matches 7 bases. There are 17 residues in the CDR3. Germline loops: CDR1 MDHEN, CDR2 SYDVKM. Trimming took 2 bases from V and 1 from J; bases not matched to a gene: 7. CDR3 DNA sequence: TGTGCCAGCAGTTTAGTGGGACAGCCTTTAACTAATGAAAAACTGTTTTTT. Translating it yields CASSLVGQPLTNEKLFF.

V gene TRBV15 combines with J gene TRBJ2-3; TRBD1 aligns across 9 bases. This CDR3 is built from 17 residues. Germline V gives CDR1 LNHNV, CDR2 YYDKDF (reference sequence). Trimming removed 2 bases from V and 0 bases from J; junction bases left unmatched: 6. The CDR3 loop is CATSRRLGTGSTDTQYF. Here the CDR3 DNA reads TGTGCCACCAGCAGACGACTAGGGACAGGGAGCACAGATACGCAGTATTTT.

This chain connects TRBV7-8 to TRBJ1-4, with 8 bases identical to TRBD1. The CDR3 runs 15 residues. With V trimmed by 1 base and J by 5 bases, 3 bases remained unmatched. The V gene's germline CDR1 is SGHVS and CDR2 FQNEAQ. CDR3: CASSLGGTGNEKLFF. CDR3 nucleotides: TGTGCCAGCAGCTTAGGTGGGACAGGAAATGAAAAACTGTTTTTT.

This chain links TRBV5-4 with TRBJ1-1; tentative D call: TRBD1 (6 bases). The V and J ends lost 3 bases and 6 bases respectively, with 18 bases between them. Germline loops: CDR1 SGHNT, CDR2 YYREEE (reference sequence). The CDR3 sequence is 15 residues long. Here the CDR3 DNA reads TGTGCCAGCAGCTCACAGGGTTGGGGGTCGGCTGAAGCTTTCTTT. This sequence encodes CASSSQGWGSAEAFF.

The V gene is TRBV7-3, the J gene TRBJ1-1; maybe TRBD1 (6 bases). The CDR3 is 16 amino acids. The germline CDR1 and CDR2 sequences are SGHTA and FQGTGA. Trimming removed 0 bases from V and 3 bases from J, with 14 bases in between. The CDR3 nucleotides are TGTGCCAGCAGCTTAACGTTTGGCAGGGGAGACACTGAAGCTTTCTTT. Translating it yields CASSLTFGRGDTEAFF.